Many counts were recorded for the clone carrying this T cell receptor (beta chain). TCRdb passed the RT-PCR reads through MiXCR, listing each CDR3 protein once. The table lists 550,000 to 750,000 distinct CDR3 sequences, 14% of them singletons. Germline V lookup: CDR1 SGHTA, CDR2 FQGNSA. This CDR3 comprises 15 residues. J was trimmed by 4 bases and V by 5 bases; bases with no gene match: 8. The sequence was obtained from a female donor in good health, serving as a healthy control. The chain carries TRBV7-2 and TRBJ2-7; 10 nucleotides align to TRBD1. The specimen was memory CD4+ T cells from blood. Written as DNA, the CDR3 is TGTGCCAGCAGCCACACTCCGGGACAGGGGTACGAGCAGTACTTC. This sequence encodes CASSHTPGQGYEQYF. Using reference TRBV7-2 and TRBJ2-7 for the parts outside the CDR3, the full variable domain is GAGVSQSPSNKVTEKGKDVELRCDPISGHTALYWYRQSLGQGLEFLIYFQGNSAPDKSGLPSDRFSAERTGGSVSTLTIQRTQQEDSAVYLCASSHTPGQGYEQYFGPGTRLTVT.